The rows below give T cell receptor beta chains drawn from one sample of a study of blood T cell repertoires in COVID-19. Sequenced by immunoSEQ multiplex PCR; TCRdb stores in-frame clones only, minus some. The data show 11,000 to 15,000 clones, less than 95% seen once. Sequenced sample: peripheral blood. Every receptor here comes from a human donor in a cohort sampled during active COVID-19. The CDR3 runs from the conserved cysteine through the conserved F or W. A D gene is named only where the DNA matches it firmly. A clone size is listed for some rows: how often the clone was seen (once, few, many), or a class if it is expanded.

J: TRBJ2-3; size: .; D: .; V: TRBV27; DNA: TGTGCCAGCAGTTTTCGTATTACAGATACGCAGTATTTT; CDR3: CASSFRITDTQYF
J: TRBJ2-7; size: once; D: .; V: TRBV18; DNA: TGTGCCAGCTCACGGTCAGGTTACTCCTACGAGCAGTACTTC; CDR3: CASSRSGYSYEQYF
J: TRBJ2-7; size: .; D: .; V: TRBV7-9; DNA: TGTGCCAGCAGCTTAGACGACCCCGGGGTTTCCTACGAGCAGTACTTC; CDR3: CASSLDDPGVSYEQYF
J: TRBJ2-5; size: .; D: TRBD2; V: TRBV30; DNA: TGTGCCTGGAGTGAACAGCGGGGGGTCCAAGAGACCCAGTACTTC; CDR3: CAWSEQRGVQETQYF
J: TRBJ2-7; size: .; D: TRBD2; V: TRBV7-3; DNA: TGTGCCAGCAGCCTCTCGGCTAGCGGGGGTTATTACGAGCAGTACTTC; CDR3: CASSLSASGGYYEQYF
J: TRBJ1-5; size: few; D: TRBD1; V: TRBV15; DNA: TGTGCCACCAGCAACAGGGGAAAGGATCAGCCCCAGCATTTT; CDR3: CATSNRGKDQPQHF
J: TRBJ1-2; size: .; D: .; V: TRBV27; DNA: TGTGCCACCGGTCTCGGGGGGGGTAGATTTCGTCGTGGCTACACCTTC; CDR3: CATGLGGGRFRRGYTF
J: TRBJ2-7; size: .; D: TRBD1; V: TRBV2; DNA: TGTGCCAGCAGTGAAACGGGGACAGGGGCCGACGAGCAGTACTTC; CDR3: CASSETGTGADEQYF
J: TRBJ2-7; size: .; D: .; V: TRBV7-6; DNA: TGTGCCAGCAGCTCCTCCTATTCGAACTTC; CDR3: CASSSSYSNF
J: TRBJ2-2; size: .; D: TRBD1; V: TRBV3-1/TRBV3-2; DNA: TGTGCCAGCAGCCAAGCAGGGGGCAGGGGGGAGCTGTTTTTT; CDR3: CASSQAGGRGELFF
J: TRBJ1-2; size: once; D: TRBD1; V: TRBV7-2; DNA: TGTGCCAGCAGCTTACGGACAGGGGAGTCCTCATATGGCTACACCTTC; CDR3: CASSLRTGESSYGYTF
J: TRBJ2-5; size: .; D: .; V: TRBV12-3/TRBV12-4; DNA: TGTGCCAGCAGTTTCGAGGTTCGGGAGACCCAGTACTTC; CDR3: CASSFEVRETQYF
J: TRBJ2-2; size: once; D: TRBD2; V: TRBV3-1/TRBV3-2; DNA: TGTGCCAGCAGCCAAGATCTAACTAGCGGGAGTGCCGGGGAGCTGTTTTTT; CDR3: CASSQDLTSGSAGELFF
J: TRBJ2-1; size: .; D: TRBD2; V: TRBV2; DNA: TGTGCCAGCGGGAGGGCCAATATTGAGCAGTTCTTC; CDR3: CASGRANIEQFF
J: TRBJ1-2; size: .; D: .; V: TRBV12-3/TRBV12-4; DNA: TGTGCCAGTACCCCCCGTAGGGGCTATGGCTACACCTTC; CDR3: CASTPRRGYGYTF
J: TRBJ1-2; size: .; D: TRBD1; V: TRBV6-5; DNA: TGTGCCAGCCGGGGTAGGACAGGGGAAAGCTACACCTTC; CDR3: CASRGRTGESYTF
J: TRBJ1-2; size: .; D: TRBD1; V: TRBV28; DNA: TGTGCCAGCAGTTTTACCGACAGGGAACCGGGCTACACCTTC; CDR3: CASSFTDREPGYTF
J: TRBJ2-1; size: .; D: .; V: TRBV12-5; DNA: TGTGCTAGTGGTTTGCCCCCCCTCTACAATGAGCAGTTCTTC; CDR3: CASGLPPLYNEQFF
J: TRBJ2-7; size: .; D: TRBD2; V: TRBV28; DNA: TGTGCCATCCTCGGGGGGGCCGCCTCCTACGAGCAGTACTTC; CDR3: CAILGGAASYEQYF
J: TRBJ2-3; size: .; D: .; V: TRBV19; DNA: TGTGCCAGTAGCCTGGGACTTCTTAGCACAGATACGCAGTATTTT; CDR3: CASSLGLLSTDTQYF
J: TRBJ2-3; size: once; D: TRBD2; V: TRBV18; DNA: TGTGCCAGCTCCCCGTGGGTAGCGGGGGGCCCCACAGATACGCAGTATTTT; CDR3: CASSPWVAGGPTDTQYF
J: TRBJ2-5; size: .; D: .; V: TRBV7-2; DNA: TGTGCCAGCAGAAGGACAGCCCAAGAGACCCAGTACTTC; CDR3: CASRRTAQETQYF
J: TRBJ2-5; size: .; D: TRBD2; V: TRBV28; DNA: TGTGCCAGCGGTTTGACGGCGGGGGAGGAGACCCAGTACTTC; CDR3: CASGLTAGEETQYF
J: TRBJ1-5; size: .; D: .; V: TRBV12-3/TRBV12-4; DNA: TGTGCCAGCAGTTTGGCTAGCAATCAGCCCCAGCATTTT; CDR3: CASSLASNQPQHF
J: TRBJ2-7; size: .; D: TRBD2; V: TRBV6-6; DNA: TGTGCCAGCAGTTACATTCCCGGGGGGGAGCAGTACTTC; CDR3: CASSYIPGGEQYF
J: TRBJ1-3; size: .; D: .; V: TRBV7-2; DNA: TGTGCCAGCAGCTTAGCGCTTATAGTGGGGAGCTCTGGAAACACCATATATTTT; CDR3: CASSLALIVGSSGNTIYF
J: TRBJ1-6; size: .; D: .; V: TRBV5-1; DNA: TGCGCCAGCAGCTGGGGGGTAGGAGGGAGCTCCTATAATTCACCCCTCCACTTT; CDR3: CASSWGVGGSSYNSPLHF
J: TRBJ1-6; size: .; D: .; V: TRBV2; DNA: TGTGCCAGCAGTGGTACGGGCTATAATTCACCCCTCCACTTT; CDR3: CASSGTGYNSPLHF
J: TRBJ2-7; size: .; D: TRBD1; V: TRBV7-2; DNA: TGTGCCAGCAGCCCTCGAGACAGGGACGAGCAGTACTTC; CDR3: CASSPRDRDEQYF
J: TRBJ2-1; size: .; D: TRBD2; V: TRBV28; DNA: TGTGCCAGCAGTCCCCGGGACTACGGCAATGAGCAGTTCTTC; CDR3: CASSPRDYGNEQFF
J: TRBJ1-2; size: .; D: .; V: TRBV3-1/TRBV3-2; DNA: TGTGCCAGCAGCCAAGATTCGCCAGGGAACTATGGCTACACCTTC; CDR3: CASSQDSPGNYGYTF
J: TRBJ2-7; size: .; D: TRBD2; V: TRBV11-3; DNA: TGTGCCAGCAGCCGCGGACTAGCGGGGGCTCAGATTTCCTACGAGCAGTACTTC; CDR3: CASSRGLAGAQISYEQYF
J: TRBJ2-5; size: .; D: TRBD2; V: TRBV5-1; DNA: TGCGCCAGCAACCTGGCTAGCGGGAGTTGGGAGACCCAGTACTTC; CDR3: CASNLASGSWETQYF
J: TRBJ1-3; size: .; D: .; V: TRBV19; DNA: TGTGCCAGTAGTAGTAGACAGTTCGCTGGAAACACCATATATTTT; CDR3: CASSSRQFAGNTIYF
J: TRBJ2-7; size: once; D: TRBD2; V: TRBV6-1; DNA: TGTGCCAGCAGTGAAGCACTAGCGGTTAGCTACGAGCAGTACTTC; CDR3: CASSEALAVSYEQYF
J: TRBJ2-3; size: once; D: TRBD2; V: TRBV5-1; DNA: TGCGCCAGCAGCGGAACTAGCGGGGCTAGCACAGATACGCAGTATTTT; CDR3: CASSGTSGASTDTQYF
J: TRBJ2-1; size: .; D: TRBD2; V: TRBV5-1; DNA: TGCGCCAGCAGCTTGACGGGAGGAGGATCCTGGAATGAGCAGTTCTTC; CDR3: CASSLTGGGSWNEQFF
J: TRBJ1-2; size: .; D: TRBD1; V: TRBV19; DNA: TGTGCCAGTAGCCGGAGAGGGACAGGGGGAGGAGGCTACACCTTC; CDR3: CASSRRGTGGGGYTF
J: TRBJ2-3; size: .; D: .; V: TRBV6-6; DNA: TGTGCCAGCGAGATGGGAAGGGGAAATACGCAGTATTTT; CDR3: CASEMGRGNTQYF
J: TRBJ1-2; size: .; D: TRBD1; V: TRBV29-1; DNA: TGCAGCGTGGAAACAGGGGGCTTTGATGGCTACACCTTC; CDR3: CSVETGGFDGYTF
J: TRBJ1-2; size: .; D: TRBD1; V: TRBV5-1; DNA: TGCGCCAGCAGCTTCGGACAGGGGAGGAACTATGGCTACACCTTC; CDR3: CASSFGQGRNYGYTF
J: TRBJ2-1; size: few; D: TRBD1; V: TRBV7-2; DNA: TGTGCCAGCAGCTTAGGTGGACAGGGAAACAATGAGCAGTTCTTC; CDR3: CASSLGGQGNNEQFF
J: TRBJ1-2; size: .; D: TRBD1; V: TRBV24-1; DNA: TGTGCCACCAGTTACTCCGGGACAGACCTCTCTGGCTACACCTTC; CDR3: CATSYSGTDLSGYTF
J: TRBJ2-7; size: .; D: TRBD1; V: TRBV10-1; DNA: TGCGCCAGCAGCCAAGTCAGGGACAGGACCTACGAGCAGTACTTC; CDR3: CASSQVRDRTYEQYF